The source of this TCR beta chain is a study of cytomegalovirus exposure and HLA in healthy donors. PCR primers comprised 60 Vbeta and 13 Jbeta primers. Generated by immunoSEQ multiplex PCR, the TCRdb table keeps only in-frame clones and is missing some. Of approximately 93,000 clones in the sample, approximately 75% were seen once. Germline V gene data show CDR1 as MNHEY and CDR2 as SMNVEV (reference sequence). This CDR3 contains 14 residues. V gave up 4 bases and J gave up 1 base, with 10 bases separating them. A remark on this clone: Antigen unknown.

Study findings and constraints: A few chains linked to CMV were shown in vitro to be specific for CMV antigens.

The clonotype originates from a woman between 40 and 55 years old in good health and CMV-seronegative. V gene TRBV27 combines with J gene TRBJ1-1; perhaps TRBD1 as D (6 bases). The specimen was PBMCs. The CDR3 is CASSSADRNTEAFF. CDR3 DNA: TGTGCCAGCAGTTCCGCGGACAGGAACACTGAAGCTTTCTTT.